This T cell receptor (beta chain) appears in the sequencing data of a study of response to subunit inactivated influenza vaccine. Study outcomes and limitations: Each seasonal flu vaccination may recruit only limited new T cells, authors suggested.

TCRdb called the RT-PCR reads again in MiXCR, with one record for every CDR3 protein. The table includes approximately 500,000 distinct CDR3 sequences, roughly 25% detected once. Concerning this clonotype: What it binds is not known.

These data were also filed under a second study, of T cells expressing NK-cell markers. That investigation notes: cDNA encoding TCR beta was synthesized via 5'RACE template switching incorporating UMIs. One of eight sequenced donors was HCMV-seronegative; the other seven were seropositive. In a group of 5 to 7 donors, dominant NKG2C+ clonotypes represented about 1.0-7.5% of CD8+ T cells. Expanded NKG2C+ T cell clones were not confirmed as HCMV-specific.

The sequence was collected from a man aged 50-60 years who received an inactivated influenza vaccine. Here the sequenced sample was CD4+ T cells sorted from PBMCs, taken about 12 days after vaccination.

The CDR3 sequence: CASSLLGGAGNSPLHF. CDR3 in DNA: TGTGCCAGCAGCTTATTGGGGGGGGCCGGCAATTCACCCCTCCACTTT. This rearrangement joins TRBV7-2 to TRBJ1-6, with D maybe TRBD1 (6 bases). The V end was cut by 2 bases, the J end by 7 bases, with 15 bases between. Germline lookup yields CDR1 SGHTA and CDR2 FQGNSA. The CDR3 is 16 amino acids. The full variable domain, with the rest looked up from reference TRBV7-2 and TRBJ1-6, is GAGVSQSPSNKVTEKGKDVELRCDPISGHTALYWYRQSLGQGLEFLIYFQGNSAPDKSGLPSDRFSAERTGGSVSTLTIQRTQQEDSAVYLCASSLLGGAGNSPLHFGNGTRLTVT.